Listed below are T cell receptor beta chains from one sample, sequenced in a study of control samples from healthy donors and cancer patients. The protocol was immunoSEQ multiplex PCR, while the TCRdb copy is restricted to in-frame clones and leaves out a portion. The table has about 250,000 clones, roughly 87% seen once. The sequenced sample was PBMCs. These receptor sequences come from a woman in her fifties or sixties with lung cancer. CDR3s include the opening cysteine and the closing phenylalanine or tryptophan. Each record gives: V gene, J gene, D gene, clone size, CDR3 protein, CDR3 DNA. The D gene is left open where the match is weak. Size is omitted from some rows. Given values are once, few, many or a class for expanded clones.

>TRBV6-4|TRBJ2-2|-|once
CASSDFNTGELFF
TGTGCCAGCAGTGACTTCAATACCGGGGAGCTGTTTTTT
>TRBV3-1/TRBV3-2|TRBJ2-1|TRBD2|once
CASSRRTSGYNEQFF
TGTGCCAGCAGCCGCCGGACTAGCGGTTACAATGAGCAGTTCTTC
>TRBV7-8|TRBJ2-2|-|-
CASSLNARSTGELFF
TGTGCCAGCAGCTTAAATGCACGGAGCACCGGGGAGCTGTTTTTT
>TRBV11-2|TRBJ2-7|-|-
CASSPLLGGSSKQYF
TGTGCCAGCAGCCCACTACTGGGGGGATCCTCCAAGCAGTACTTC
>TRBV2|TRBJ2-7|-|-
CASRRTSSEQYF
TGTGCCAGCAGGAGAACTAGCTCCGAGCAGTACTTC
>TRBV2|TRBJ1-1|-|few
CASSSQGTEAFF
TGTGCCAGCAGTTCACAGGGCACTGAAGCTTTCTTT
>TRBV4-1|TRBJ2-1|-|-
CASSQWQPRTYNEQFF
TGCGCCAGCAGCCAATGGCAGCCTCGCACCTACAATGAGCAGTTCTTC
>TRBV12-3/TRBV12-4|TRBJ2-3|-|-
CASSSITDTQYF
TGTGCCAGCAGTTCCATCACAGATACGCAGTATTTT
>TRBV9|TRBJ2-1|TRBD1|-
CASGRTGGHNEQFF
TGTGCCAGCGGACGGACAGGGGGCCACAATGAGCAGTTCTTC
>TRBV7-7|TRBJ2-2|-|-
CASSPRSGELFF
TGTGCCAGCAGCCCCCGTAGCGGGGAGCTGTTTTTT
>TRBV7-8|TRBJ1-1|-|few
CASSWGAVLGVDTEAFF
TGTGCCAGCAGCTGGGGAGCAGTTCTAGGGGTAGATACTGAAGCTTTCTTT
>TRBV5-1|TRBJ2-7|-|-
CASSLGSSYEQYF
TGCGCCAGCAGCTTGGGGTCTTCCTACGAGCAGTACTTC
>TRBV28|TRBJ2-4|-|-
CASSSGENIQYF
TGTGCCAGCAGTTCAGGGGAAAACATTCAGTACTTC
>TRBV6-5|TRBJ2-5|TRBD2|-
CASSLAGPWETQYF
TGTGCCAGCAGTCTAGCGGGGCCCTGGGAGACCCAGTACTTC
>TRBV2|TRBJ2-3|-|-
CASNLAGTDTQYF
TGTGCCAGCAACCTCGCCGGCACAGATACGCAGTATTTT
>TRBV18|TRBJ1-1|TRBD1|-
CASSSTGDEAFF
TGTGCCAGCTCATCGACAGGGGATGAAGCTTTCTTT
>TRBV19|TRBJ2-5|TRBD1|once
CASSTRTGEETQYF
TGTGCCAGTAGTACCCGGACAGGGGAAGAGACCCAGTACTTC
>TRBV5-1|TRBJ2-7|TRBD2|-
CASSPGLAGPEQYF
TGCGCCAGCAGCCCTGGACTAGCGGGACCCGAGCAGTACTTC
>TRBV10-2|TRBJ1-5|-|-
CASTGQLSNQPQHF
TGCGCCAGTACCGGACAACTAAGCAATCAGCCCCAGCATTTT
>TRBV4-1|TRBJ2-3|-|-
CASSQEPSTDTQYF
TGCGCCAGCAGCCAGGAACCTAGCACAGATACGCAGTATTTT
>TRBV3-1/TRBV3-2|TRBJ1-6|-|-
CASSQSGGHSPLHF
TGTGCCAGCAGCCAAAGTGGGGGGCATTCACCCCTCCACTTT
>TRBV25-1|TRBJ1-6|-|-
CASSELSASYNSPLHF
TGTGCCAGCAGTGAATTATCAGCCTCCTATAATTCACCCCTCCACTTT
>TRBV6-1|TRBJ2-6|TRBD2|-
CASSGSGRTFSGANVLTF
TGTGCCAGCAGTGGGAGCGGGAGGACTTTCTCTGGGGCCAACGTCCTGACTTTC
>TRBV6-5|TRBJ2-3|TRBD2|-
CASLAGGSYTQYF
TGTGCCAGCCTAGCGGGGGGGAGTTATACGCAGTATTTT
>TRBV5-1|TRBJ2-5|TRBD2|once
CASSPSPGLAFPETQYF
TGCGCCAGCAGCCCCTCCCCGGGACTAGCCTTCCCGGAGACCCAGTACTTC
>TRBV3-1/TRBV3-2|TRBJ1-6|-|few
CASSGHNSPLHF
TGTGCCAGCAGCGGTCATAATTCACCCCTCCACTTT
>TRBV2|TRBJ2-6|-|-
CAGTPEGLSFGANVLTF
TGTGCCGGCACGCCGGAAGGACTAAGTTTTGGGGCCAACGTCCTGACTTTC
>TRBV18|TRBJ1-4|TRBD1|-
CASSPPGRGQEKLFF
TGTGCCAGCTCACCACCGGGCAGGGGGCAAGAAAAACTGTTTTTT
>TRBV19|TRBJ1-5|-|-
CASSISQAVGQPQHF
TGTGCCAGTAGTATCAGTCAGGCGGTAGGGCAGCCCCAGCATTTT
>TRBV19|TRBJ1-1|TRBD1|-
CASSIERGLTEAFF
TGTGCCAGTAGTATAGAAAGGGGGCTAACTGAAGCTTTCTTT
>TRBV10-3|TRBJ2-7|-|-
CAITRGAEDEQYF
TGTGCCATAACCAGGGGCGCTGAGGACGAGCAGTACTTC
>TRBV9|TRBJ1-1|-|-
CASSVVTEAFF
TGTGCCAGCAGCGTAGTGACTGAAGCTTTCTTT
>TRBV9|TRBJ2-2|-|few
CASSVRGDIRTPTGELFF
TGTGCCAGCAGCGTACGAGGGGACATCCGAACCCCCACCGGGGAGCTGTTTTTT
>TRBV11-2|TRBJ2-7|-|-
CASSLTRGGFYEQYF
TGTGCCAGCAGCCTTACCAGAGGGGGTTTCTACGAGCAGTACTTC
>TRBV19|TRBJ1-2|-|once
CASSPIQGYGYTF
TGTGCCAGTAGTCCGATCCAGGGATATGGCTACACCTTC
>TRBV10-3|TRBJ1-5|-|-
CAISASGGNQPQHF
TGTGCCATCAGCGCCAGCGGGGGCAATCAGCCCCAGCATTTT
>TRBV11-2|TRBJ2-7|-|-
CASSPYEVSYEQYF
TGTGCCAGCAGCCCCTATGAAGTCTCCTACGAGCAGTACTTC